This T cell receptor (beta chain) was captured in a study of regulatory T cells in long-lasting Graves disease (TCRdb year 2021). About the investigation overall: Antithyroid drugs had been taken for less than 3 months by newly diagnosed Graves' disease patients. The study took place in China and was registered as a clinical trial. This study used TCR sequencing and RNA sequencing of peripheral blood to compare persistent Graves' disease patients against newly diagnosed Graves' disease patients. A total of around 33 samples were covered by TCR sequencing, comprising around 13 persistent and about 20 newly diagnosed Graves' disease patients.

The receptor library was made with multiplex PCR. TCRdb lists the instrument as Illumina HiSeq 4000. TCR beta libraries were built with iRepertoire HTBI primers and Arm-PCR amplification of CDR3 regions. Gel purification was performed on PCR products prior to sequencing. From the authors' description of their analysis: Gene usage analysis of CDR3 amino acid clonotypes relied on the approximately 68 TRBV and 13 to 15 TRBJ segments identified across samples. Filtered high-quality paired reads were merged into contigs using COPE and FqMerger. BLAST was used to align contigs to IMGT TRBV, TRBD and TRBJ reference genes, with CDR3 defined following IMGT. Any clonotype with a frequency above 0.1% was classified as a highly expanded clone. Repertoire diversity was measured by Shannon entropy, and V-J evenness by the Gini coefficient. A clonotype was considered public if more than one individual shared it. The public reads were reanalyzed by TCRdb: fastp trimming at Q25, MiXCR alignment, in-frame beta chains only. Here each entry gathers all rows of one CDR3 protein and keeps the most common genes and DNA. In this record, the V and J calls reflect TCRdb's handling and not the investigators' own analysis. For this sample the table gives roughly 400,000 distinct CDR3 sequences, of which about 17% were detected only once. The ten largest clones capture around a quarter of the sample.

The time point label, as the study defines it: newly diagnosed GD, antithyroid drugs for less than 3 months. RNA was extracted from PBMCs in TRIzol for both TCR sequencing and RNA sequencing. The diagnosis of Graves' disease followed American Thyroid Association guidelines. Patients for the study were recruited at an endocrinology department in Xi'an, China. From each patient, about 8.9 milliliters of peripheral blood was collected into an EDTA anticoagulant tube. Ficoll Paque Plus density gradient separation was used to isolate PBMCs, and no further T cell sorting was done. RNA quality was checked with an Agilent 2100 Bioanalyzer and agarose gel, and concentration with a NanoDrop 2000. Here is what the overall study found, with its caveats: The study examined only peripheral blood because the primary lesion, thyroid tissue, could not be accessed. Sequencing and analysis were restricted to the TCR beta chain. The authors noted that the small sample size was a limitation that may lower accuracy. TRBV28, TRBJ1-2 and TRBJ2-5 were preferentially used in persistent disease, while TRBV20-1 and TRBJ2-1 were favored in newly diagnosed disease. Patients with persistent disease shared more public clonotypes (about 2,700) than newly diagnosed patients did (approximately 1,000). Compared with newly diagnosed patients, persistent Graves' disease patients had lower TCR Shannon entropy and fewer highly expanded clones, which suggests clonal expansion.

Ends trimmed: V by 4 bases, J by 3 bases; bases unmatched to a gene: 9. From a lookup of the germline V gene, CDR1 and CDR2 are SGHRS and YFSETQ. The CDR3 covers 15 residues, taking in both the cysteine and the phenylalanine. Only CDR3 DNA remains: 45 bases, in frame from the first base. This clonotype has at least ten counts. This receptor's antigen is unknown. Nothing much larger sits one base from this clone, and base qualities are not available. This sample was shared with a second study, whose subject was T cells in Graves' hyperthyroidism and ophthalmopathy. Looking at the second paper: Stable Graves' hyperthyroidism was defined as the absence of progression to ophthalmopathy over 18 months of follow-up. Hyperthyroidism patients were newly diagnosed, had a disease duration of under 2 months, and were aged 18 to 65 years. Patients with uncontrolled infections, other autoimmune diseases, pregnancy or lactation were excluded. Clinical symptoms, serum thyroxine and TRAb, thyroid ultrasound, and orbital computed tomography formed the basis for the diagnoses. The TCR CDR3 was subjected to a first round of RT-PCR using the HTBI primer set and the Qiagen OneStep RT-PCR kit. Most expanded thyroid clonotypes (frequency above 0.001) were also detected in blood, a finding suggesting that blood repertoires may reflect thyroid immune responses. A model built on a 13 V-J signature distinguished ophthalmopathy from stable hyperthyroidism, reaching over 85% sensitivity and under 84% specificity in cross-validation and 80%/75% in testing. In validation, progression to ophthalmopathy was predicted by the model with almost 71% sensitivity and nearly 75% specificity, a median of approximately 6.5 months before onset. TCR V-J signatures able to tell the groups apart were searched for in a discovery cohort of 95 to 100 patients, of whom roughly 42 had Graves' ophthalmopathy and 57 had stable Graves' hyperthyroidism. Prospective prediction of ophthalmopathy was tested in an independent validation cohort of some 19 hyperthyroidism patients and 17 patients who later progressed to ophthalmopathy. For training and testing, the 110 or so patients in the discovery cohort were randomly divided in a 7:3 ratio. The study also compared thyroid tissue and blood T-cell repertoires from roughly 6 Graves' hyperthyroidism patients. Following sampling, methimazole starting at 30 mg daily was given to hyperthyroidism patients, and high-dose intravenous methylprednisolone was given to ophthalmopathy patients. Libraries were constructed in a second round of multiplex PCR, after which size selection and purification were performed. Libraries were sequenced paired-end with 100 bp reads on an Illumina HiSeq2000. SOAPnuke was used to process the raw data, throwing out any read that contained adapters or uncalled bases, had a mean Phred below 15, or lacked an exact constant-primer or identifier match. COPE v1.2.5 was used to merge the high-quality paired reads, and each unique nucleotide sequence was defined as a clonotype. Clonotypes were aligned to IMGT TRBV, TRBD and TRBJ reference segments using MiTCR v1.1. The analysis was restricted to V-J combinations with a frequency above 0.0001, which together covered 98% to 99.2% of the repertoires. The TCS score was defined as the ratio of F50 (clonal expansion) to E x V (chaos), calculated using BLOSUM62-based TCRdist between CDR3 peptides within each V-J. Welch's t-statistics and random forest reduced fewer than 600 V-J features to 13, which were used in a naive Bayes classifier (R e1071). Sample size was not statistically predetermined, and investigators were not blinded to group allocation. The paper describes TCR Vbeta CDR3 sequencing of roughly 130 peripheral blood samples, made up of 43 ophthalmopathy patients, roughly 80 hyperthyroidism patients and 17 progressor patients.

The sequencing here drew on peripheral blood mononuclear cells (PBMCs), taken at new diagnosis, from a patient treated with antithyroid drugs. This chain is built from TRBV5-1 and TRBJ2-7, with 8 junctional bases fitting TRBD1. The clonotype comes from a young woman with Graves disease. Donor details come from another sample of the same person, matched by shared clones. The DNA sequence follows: TGCGCCAGCAGCCGGACAGGGCCGAGGGGCTACGAGCAGTACTTC. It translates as CASSRTGPRGYEQYF.